This entry lists 20 T cell receptor beta chains sequenced from one sample in a study of a mutant IDH1 vaccine in newly diagnosed glioma. Regarding time point: week 11, during vaccination. Vaccination comprised doses that each held 300 ug of mutant IDH1 20-mer peptide, plus topical imiquimod. Clones were sequenced by immunoSEQ multiplex PCR, and TCRdb holds only the in-frame ones, with some missing. Of some 60,000 clones detected, 80% appear once; the ten largest clones hold 5% to 6.5%. For these receptors, no antigen is known. The sequencing here drew on PBMCs, taken from a glioma patient whose treatment included an IDH1 peptide vaccine. The receptors originated from a man in his fifties or sixties with glioma.

This rearrangement joins TRBV6-6 to TRBJ1-2, with a weak D call TRBD1 (6 bases). Trimming removed 7 bases from V and 6 bases from J, with 15 bases in between. Looked up from germline, CDR1 is MNHNY and CDR2 is SVGAGI (reference sequence). There are 13 residues in the CDR3. The CDR3 loop reads CASNPDSANGYTF. The DNA for the CDR3 is TGTGCCAGCAATCCGGACAGCGCTAATGGCTACACCTTC.

The CDR3 DNA reads TGTGCCAGCAGCTTAGACAGCCTTAATTCACCCCTCCACTTT. Protein: CASSLDSLNSPLHF. The chain employs TRBV7-9 and TRBJ1-6; D is unresolved. Germline CDR1 SEHNR, CDR2 FQNEAQ (reference sequence). The CDR3 contains 14 residues. V lost 1 base and J lost 6, with 7 bases in between.

The chain couples TRBV6-5 to TRBJ2-5; D possibly corresponds to TRBD1 (6 bases). Germline V CDR1 and CDR2: MNHEY, SVGAGI. Trimming removed 6 bases from V and 4 bases from J, with 12 bases in between. CDR3 length: 13 amino acids. The CDR3 loop is CASRNTGPETQYF. CDR3 sequence (DNA): TGTGCCAGCAGGAACACAGGGCCAGAGACCCAGTACTTC.

The chain has TRBV5-1 and TRBJ1-4; D unclear. This CDR3 is built from 15 residues. CDR1 and CDR2 from the germline V gene are SGHRS and YFSETQ. The V gene lost 0 bases and the J gene lost 0 bases, with 6 bases spanning the gap. CDR3 in amino acids: CASSLGSSTNEKLFF. DNA for the CDR3: TGCGCCAGCAGCTTGGGATCCTCAACTAATGAAAAACTGTTTTTT.

This clone was observed once. The V and J genes are TRBV18 and TRBJ2-7; tentatively, D is TRBD1 (5 bases). The germline gives CDR1 KGHSH, CDR2 LQKENI. The CDR3 has 12 residues. V shed 5 bases and J shed 4 bases, with 9 bases lying between them. CDR3 DNA sequence: TGTGCCAGCTCAACCGACAGTTACGAGCAGTACTTC. Its protein product is CASSTDSYEQYF.

J is TRBJ1-2 and V is TRBV29-1; D remains unclear. The V end lost 1 base, the J end lost 2 bases, and 8 bases lay between the germline ends. Germline V gene data show CDR1 as SQVTM and CDR2 as ANQGSEA. The CDR3 contains 13 residues. For the CDR3, the DNA is TGCAGCGTTGAAGGGGGAGAGAACTATGGCTACACCTTC. Residues: CSVEGGENYGYTF.

The chain recombines TRBV21-1 with TRBJ1-2. TRBV21-1 is designated a pseudogene. The CDR3 extends over 15 amino acids. The CDR3 reads CASSKDVTVYYGYTF. The CDR3 coding sequence is TGTGCCAGCAGCAAAGATGTGACGGTTTACTATGGCTACACCTTC.

The chain carries TRBV5-6 and TRBJ1-5, with 7 nucleotides matching TRBD1. The CDR3 has 12 amino acids. Per germline, CDR1 SGHDT and CDR2 YYEEEE. Losses at the gene ends were 4 bases for V and 15 bases for J; bases not matched to a gene: 10. CDR3 protein: CASSQQGLPLHF. Here the CDR3 DNA reads TGTGCCAGCAGCCAACAGGGGCTGCCTTTGCATTTT.

V and J are TRBV6-5 and TRBJ2-5; a weak D match, TRBD1 (6 bases). Germline CDR1 MNHEY, CDR2 SVGAGI. The CDR3 runs 14 residues. V was trimmed by 0 bases and J by 4 bases, leaving 9 bases between them. CDR3 sequence (DNA): TGTGCCAGCAGTTACTCAGGGGGATTAGAGACCCAGTACTTC. Amino acid sequence: CASSYSGGLETQYF.

The chain links TRBV11-2 to TRBJ2-2; a weak D match, TRBD1 (5 bases). Germline V CDR1 and CDR2: SGHAT, FQNNGV. This CDR3 comprises 15 residues. Trimming left V 2 bases short and J 5 bases short, with 12 bases between. CDR3 in amino acids: CASSLIQGKTGELFF. CDR3 nucleotides: TGTGCCAGCAGCTTAATCCAGGGAAAGACCGGGGAGCTGTTTTTT. Together with reference TRBV11-2 and TRBJ2-2, the CDR3 gives the full variable domain: EAGVAQSPRYKIIEKRQSVAFWCNPISGHATLYWYQQILGQGPKLLIQFQNNGVVDDSQLPKDRFSAERLKGVDSTLKIQPAKLEDSAVYLCASSLIQGKTGELFFGEGSRLTVL.

This clone has a handful of counts. This rearrangement joins TRBV19 to TRBJ1-1; D call uncertain. The CDR3 extends over 13 amino acids. Germline CDR1 LNHDA, CDR2 SQIVND (reference sequence). Trimming left V 2 bases short and J 3 bases short, with 7 bases between. The DNA of the CDR3 is TGTGCCAGTAGTATATCGTACGACACTGAAGCTTTCTTT. Translated, it gives CASSISYDTEAFF.

This rearrangement joins TRBV7-2 to TRBJ1-1; D not certain. Germline values: CDR1 SGHTA, CDR2 FQGNSA. This CDR3 comprises 13 residues. Trimming stripped 1 base from V and 7 bases from J, with 10 bases between. Written as DNA, the CDR3 is TGTGCCAGCAGCTTAGAGAGGATGGGTGAAGCTTTCTTT. This sequence encodes CASSLERMGEAFF.

This chain links TRBV5-4 with TRBJ1-6; D might be TRBD1 (5 bases). CDR3 size: 14 residues. Germline-derived CDR1 and CDR2 are SGHNT and YYREEE (reference sequence). V was shortened by 5 bases and J by 7 bases, with 13 bases between the two germline ends. CDR3 DNA: TGTGCCAGCAGTTGGGGGTTTGGAAATTCACCCCTCCACTTT. It translates to CASSWGFGNSPLHF. Drawing the rest from reference TRBV5-4 and TRBJ1-6, the complete variable domain is ETGVTQSPTHLIKTRGQQVTLRCSSQSGHNTVSWYQQALGQGPQFIFQYYREEENGRGNFPPRFSGLQFPNYSSELNVNALELDDSALYLCASSWGFGNSPLHFGNGTRLTVT.

The chain's CDR3 is CASSQVETGAYEQYF. CDR3 in DNA: TGCGCCAGCAGCCAAGTAGAGACAGGAGCCTACGAGCAGTACTTC. The genes are TRBV4-1 and TRBJ2-7; a possible D gene is TRBD1 (6 bases). V was pared by 1 base and J by 2 bases, with 12 bases between. The CDR3 has 15 residues. Germline CDR1 is MGHRA and CDR2 is YSYEKL.

The chain employs TRBV7-8 and TRBJ2-7; 7 nucleotides align to TRBD2. CDR1 is SGHVS, CDR2 FQNEAQ, per germline. This CDR3 has 14 amino acids. V was pared by 4 bases and J by 0 bases, with 3 bases of the junction left unmatched. CDR3 DNA sequence: TGTGCCAGCAGCTCAAGCGGGGACTCCTACGAGCAGTACTTC. Its protein is CASSSSGDSYEQYF.

The chain carries TRBV4-3 and TRBJ1-5; unclear D gene. The ends were cut back, 0 bases at V and 2 bases at J, with 8 bases in the middle. The CDR3 runs to 15 residues. CDR1 is LGHNA and CDR2 is YSLEER in the germline V gene. CDR3 nucleotides: TGCGCCAGCAGCCAAGAGGCCCGGGGCAATCAGCCCCAGCATTTT. Translated, it gives CASSQEARGNQPQHF.

This rearrangement joins TRBV7-9 to TRBJ2-6; D uncertain. With 5 bases removed from V and 0 bases from J, the gap between germline ends came to 8 bases. CDR1 is SEHNR and CDR2 is FQNEAQ in the germline V gene (reference sequence). The CDR3 is made up of 15 amino acids. CDR3 in DNA: TGTGCCAGCAGCCCCGAAGGCTCTGGGGCCAACGTCCTGACTTTC. Amino acids: CASSPEGSGANVLTF.

The CDR3 sequence is CASSYSRWGYEQYF. The CDR3, as DNA: TGTGCCAGCAGTTACTCGAGATGGGGCTACGAGCAGTACTTC. The chain joins TRBV6-5 to TRBJ2-7; D gene unclear. The CDR3 totals 14 residues. The V end lost 0 bases, the J end lost 3 bases, and 9 bases lay between the germline ends. The germline V gene encodes CDR1 MNHEY and CDR2 SVGAGI.

The chain carries TRBV2 and TRBJ1-1; a possible D gene is TRBD1 (5 bases). The germline V gene encodes CDR1 SNHLY and CDR2 FYNNEI. V lost 7 bases and J 0 bases, leaving 18 bases between the germline ends. The CDR3 runs to 16 residues. The CDR3 reads CASIHPGTILNTEAFF. DNA of the CDR3: TGTGCCAGCATCCACCCGGGGACCATTCTGAACACTGAAGCTTTCTTT.

The chain joins TRBV18 to TRBJ2-5; D gene uncertain. This CDR3 comprises 12 residues. Germline CDR1 reads KGHSH; CDR2 reads LQKENI. V shed 6 bases and J shed 5 bases, with 10 bases lying between them. The CDR3 DNA reads as TGTGCCAGCTCTCCAAAGTCGGAGACCCAGTACTTC. Its translation is CASSPKSETQYF.